These 3 T cell receptor beta chains were sequenced from one sample in a study of read filtering for tumor transcriptome and immune sequencing. Molecular barcoded adaptors covering alpha/delta and beta/gamma chains were used on 400 ng RNA. TCRdb re-called the reads through MiXCR, storing one row per CDR3 protein. Among 65,000 or so distinct CDR3 sequences listed, roughly 19% were seen once. Sequenced material: a population of CD138-negative cells sorted from bone marrow. These receptor sequences come from a donor older than 35 with multiple myeloma.

The chain links TRBV28 to TRBJ2-7; the D gene could be TRBD1 or TRBD2 (5 bases each). CDR3 size: 12 residues. Trimming removed 3 bases at V and 5 bases at J, with 8 bases between. Germline CDR1 and CDR2: MDHEN and SYDVKM. The CDR3 DNA reads TGTGCCAGCAGTTTCAGGGACCACGAGCAGTACTTC. Translating gives CASSFRDHEQYF.

This clonotype is labeled as medium-sized (0.01 to 0.1%). The V and J genes are TRBV7-6 and TRBJ2-1; D not resolved. The V gene lost 6 bases and the J gene lost 5 bases, with 20 bases spanning the gap. Germline values: CDR1 SGHVS, CDR2 FNYEAQ. The CDR3 is 16 residues long. CDR3 sequence: CASSRRRYGNDNEQFF. In DNA, the CDR3 is TGTGCCAGCAGTCGGCGCCGGTATGGGAATGACAATGAGCAGTTCTTC.

Ten or more counts support this clonotype. The chain is built from TRBV7-2 and TRBJ2-3; TRBD2 matches 13 bases. V gave up 3 bases and J gave up 6 bases; unmatched junction bases: 3. This CDR3 spans 15 amino acids. Germline CDR1 reads SGHTA; CDR2 reads FQGNSA. DNA of the CDR3: TGTGCCAGCAGCTTCGGACTAGCGGGAGACGATACGCAGTATTTT. It translates to CASSFGLAGDDTQYF.